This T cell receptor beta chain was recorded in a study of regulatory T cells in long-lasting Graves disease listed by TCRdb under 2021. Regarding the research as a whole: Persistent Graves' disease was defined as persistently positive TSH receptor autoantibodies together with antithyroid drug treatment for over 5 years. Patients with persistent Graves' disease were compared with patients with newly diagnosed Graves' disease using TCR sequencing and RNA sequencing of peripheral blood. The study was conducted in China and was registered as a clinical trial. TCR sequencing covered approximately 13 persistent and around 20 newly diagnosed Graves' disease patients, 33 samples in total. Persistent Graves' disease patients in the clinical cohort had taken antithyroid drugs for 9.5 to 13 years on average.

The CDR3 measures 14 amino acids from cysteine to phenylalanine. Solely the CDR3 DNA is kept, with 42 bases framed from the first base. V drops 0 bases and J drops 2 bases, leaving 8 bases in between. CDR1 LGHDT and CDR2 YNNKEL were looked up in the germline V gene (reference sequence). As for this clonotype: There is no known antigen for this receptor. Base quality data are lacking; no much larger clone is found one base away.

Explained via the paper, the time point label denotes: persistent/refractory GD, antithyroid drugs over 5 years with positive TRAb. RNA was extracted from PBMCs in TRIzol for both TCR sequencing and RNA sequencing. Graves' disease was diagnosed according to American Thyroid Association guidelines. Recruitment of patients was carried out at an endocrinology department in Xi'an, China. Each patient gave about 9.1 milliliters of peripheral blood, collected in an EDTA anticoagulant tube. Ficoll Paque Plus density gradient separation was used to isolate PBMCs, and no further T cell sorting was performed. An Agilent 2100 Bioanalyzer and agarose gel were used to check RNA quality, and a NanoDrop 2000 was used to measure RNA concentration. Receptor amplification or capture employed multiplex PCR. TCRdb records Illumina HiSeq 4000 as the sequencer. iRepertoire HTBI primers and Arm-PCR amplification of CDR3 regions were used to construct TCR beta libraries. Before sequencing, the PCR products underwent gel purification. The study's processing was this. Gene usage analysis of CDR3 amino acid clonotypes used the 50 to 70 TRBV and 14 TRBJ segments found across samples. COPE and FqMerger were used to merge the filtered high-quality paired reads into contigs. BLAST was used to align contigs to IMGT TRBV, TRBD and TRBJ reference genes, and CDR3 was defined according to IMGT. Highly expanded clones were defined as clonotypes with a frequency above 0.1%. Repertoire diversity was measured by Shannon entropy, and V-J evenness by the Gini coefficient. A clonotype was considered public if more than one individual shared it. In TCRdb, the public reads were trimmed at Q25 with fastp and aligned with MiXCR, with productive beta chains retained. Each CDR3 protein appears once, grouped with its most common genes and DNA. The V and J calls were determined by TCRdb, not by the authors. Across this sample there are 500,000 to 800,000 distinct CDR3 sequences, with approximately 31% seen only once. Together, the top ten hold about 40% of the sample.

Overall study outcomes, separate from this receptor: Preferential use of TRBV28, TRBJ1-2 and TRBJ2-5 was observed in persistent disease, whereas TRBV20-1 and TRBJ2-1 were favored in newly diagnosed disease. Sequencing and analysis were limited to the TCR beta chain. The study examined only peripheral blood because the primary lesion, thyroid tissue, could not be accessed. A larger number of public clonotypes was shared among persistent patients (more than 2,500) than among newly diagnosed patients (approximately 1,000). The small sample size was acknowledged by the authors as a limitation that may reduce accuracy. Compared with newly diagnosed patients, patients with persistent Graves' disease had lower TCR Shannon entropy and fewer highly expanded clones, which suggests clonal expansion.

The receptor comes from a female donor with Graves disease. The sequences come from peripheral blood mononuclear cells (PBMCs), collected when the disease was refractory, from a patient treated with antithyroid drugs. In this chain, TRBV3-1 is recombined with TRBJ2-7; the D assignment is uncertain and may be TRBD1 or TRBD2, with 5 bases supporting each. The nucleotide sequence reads TGTGCCAGCAGCCAAGAGGGGGTAGCCTACGAGCAGTACTTC. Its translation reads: CASSQEGVAYEQYF.